This T cell receptor (beta chain) was sequenced during a study of long-term antiretroviral therapy in people with HIV. General observations from the study: Relative to transplant donor controls, diversity remained lower despite increasing after ART. In the period from the mid-2000s to the late 2010s, blood was collected, possibly under older ART regimens.

A note on this clone: Its target is not known.

All participants with HIV were treated in the United States. Trimming removed 8 bases at V and 0 bases at J, with 8 bases between. There are 13 residues in the CDR3. The germline CDR1 and CDR2 sequences are MNHNY and SVGAGI (reference sequence). Sequencing relied on immunoSEQ assay v3.0, run at survey level. A target of about 35,000-55,000 T-cell genomes per sample was set for sequencing. Sequenced by immunoSEQ multiplex PCR; TCRdb stores in-frame clones only, minus some. The data contain about 23,000 clones, around 81% of them singletons. This receptor was obtained from a man aged 35 to 55 with HIV. V usage is TRBV6-6 and J usage is TRBJ2-4; no reliable D call. The sequencing used unsorted PBMCs, collected 1.6 years after starting antiretroviral therapy. This CDR3 reads CASFSPAKNIQYF. The CDR3, as DNA: TGTGCCAGCTTCTCCCCAGCCAAAAACATTCAGTACTTC.